A selection of T cell receptor beta chains follows, all from one sample in a study of high-grade serous ovarian cancer treatment subgroups. Sequenced by immunoSEQ multiplex PCR; TCRdb stores in-frame clones only, minus some. The data show roughly 8,700 clones, with around 72% seen just once and 10% held by the top ten. Sequenced: tumor tissue. All receptors come from a human donor with high-grade serous ovarian cancer. CDR3s include the opening cysteine and the closing phenylalanine or tryptophan. A D gene is named only where the DNA matches it firmly. Size values are once, few and many counts, or a class for expanded clones, and some rows have none.

J gene: TRBJ2-6
V gene: TRBV29-1
D gene: .
clone size: .
CDR3 DNA: TGCAGCGTTGAAGATAACAACTCTGGGGCCAACGTCCTGACTTTC
CDR3 protein: CSVEDNNSGANVLTF

J gene: TRBJ2-7
V gene: TRBV18
D gene: TRBD1
clone size: .
CDR3 DNA: TGTGCCAGCTCAGTAGACAGGGTCCACGAGCAGTACTTC
CDR3 protein: CASSVDRVHEQYF

J gene: TRBJ2-7
V gene: TRBV25-1
D gene: .
clone size: .
CDR3 DNA: TGTGCCAGCAGTGAATCCCCGGGCAGGTACGAGCAGTACTTC
CDR3 protein: CASSESPGRYEQYF

J gene: TRBJ1-5
V gene: TRBV19
D gene: .
clone size: .
CDR3 DNA: TGTGCCAGTACCCAACTCGGGGGATTGGATCAGCCCCAGCATTTT
CDR3 protein: CASTQLGGLDQPQHF

J gene: TRBJ1-1
V gene: TRBV7-6
D gene: TRBD1
clone size: .
CDR3 DNA: TGTGCCAGCAGCTTAGAAGGGACAGGGGGAAGAGCTTTCTTT
CDR3 protein: CASSLEGTGGRAFF

J gene: TRBJ2-7
V gene: TRBV2
D gene: .
clone size: .
CDR3 DNA: TGTGCCAGCAGTGGCCGGGCCCCGACCCTCTACGAGCAGTACTTC
CDR3 protein: CASSGRAPTLYEQYF

J gene: TRBJ2-1
V gene: TRBV5-1
D gene: TRBD2
clone size: .
CDR3 DNA: TGCGCCAGCAGCTCCACTCTAGCGGGAGTAGGGGATGAGCAGTTCTTC
CDR3 protein: CASSSTLAGVGDEQFF

J gene: TRBJ2-7
V gene: TRBV2
D gene: .
clone size: .
CDR3 DNA: TGTGCCAGCAGTGAAGCTGCGGGGTCCTCCTACGAGCAGTACTTC
CDR3 protein: CASSEAAGSSYEQYF

J gene: TRBJ2-7
V gene: TRBV20-1
D gene: .
clone size: .
CDR3 DNA: TGCAGTGCTAGTGAGGGGAGCGAGCAGTACTTC
CDR3 protein: CSASEGSEQYF

J gene: TRBJ2-5
V gene: TRBV7-2
D gene: TRBD2
clone size: .
CDR3 DNA: TGTGCCAGCGCGGGGGGGGTAGACAGGGCCGGGACCCAGTACTTC
CDR3 protein: CASAGGVDRAGTQYF

J gene: TRBJ2-7
V gene: TRBV6-1
D gene: .
clone size: .
CDR3 DNA: TGTGCCAGCAGTCGGGCGCACTCCTACGAGCAGTACTTC
CDR3 protein: CASSRAHSYEQYF

J gene: TRBJ2-7
V gene: TRBV10-3
D gene: .
clone size: few
CDR3 DNA: TGTGCCATCAGTGATGTTGGCTACGAGCAGTACTTC
CDR3 protein: CAISDVGYEQYF